The 15 T cell receptor beta chains given below trace back to one sample, sequenced in a study of blood T cell repertoires in COVID-19. Clones were read by immunoSEQ multiplex PCR, and TCRdb kept only the in-frame ones, dropping some. The data hold about 98,000 clones, with about 84% observed a single time. Sequencing was done on a sample of peripheral blood. These receptors all stem from a woman aged 80 or over with acute or convalescent COVID-19.

CDR3 coding DNA: TGTGCCAGCAGCTTGTATTGGGAGCCCAATGAGCAGTTCTTC. As protein: CASSLYWEPNEQFF. The chain employs TRBV7-9 and TRBJ2-1, with TRBD2 as a possible D gene (5 bases). CDR3 size: 14 residues. The V end was cut by 3 bases, the J end by 6 bases, with 12 bases between. Germline assignment: CDR1 SEHNR and CDR2 FQNEAQ (reference sequence).

The chain links TRBV7-9 to TRBJ1-4; 8 nucleotides match TRBD1. Per germline, CDR1 SEHNR and CDR2 FQNEAQ (reference sequence). V lost 5 bases to trimming and J lost 8 bases; unmatched junction nucleotides: 7. This CDR3 is 14 amino acids long. CDR3 loop: CASSRGQGGEKLFF. CDR3 in DNA: TGTGCCAGCAGCCGAGGACAGGGTGGGGAAAAACTGTTTTTT.

The rearrangement links TRBV12-3 or TRBV12-4 to TRBJ2-2, with 7 bases identical to TRBD2. The CDR3 contains 13 residues. V was clipped by 5 bases and J by 7 bases; unmatched bases: 4. CDR3 loop: CASSRTRGGELFF. CDR3 nucleotides: TGTGCCAGCAGTCGGACTAGGGGCGGGGAGCTGTTTTTT.

The chain joins TRBV5-1 to TRBJ1-1; TRBD1 is a possible D gene (6 bases). Germline loops: CDR1 SGHRS, CDR2 YFSETQ. V was trimmed by 3 bases and J by 1 base, leaving 7 bases between them. This CDR3 region has 13 residues. CDR3 DNA sequence: TGCGCCAGCAGCTCAGGGGCGAACACTGAAGCTTTCTTT. As protein: CASSSGANTEAFF.

The chain links TRBV12-3 or TRBV12-4 to TRBJ1-1; 8 bases agree with TRBD1. The CDR3 is made up of 13 amino acids. The junction had 11 bases not matched to a gene; V was cut back by 10 bases and J by 7 bases. In DNA form, the CDR3 reads TGTGCCACCCAGGGCAGGGGGCGAGGTGAAGCTTTCTTT. Encoded protein: CATQGRGRGEAFF.

The chain combines TRBV19 with TRBJ2-3, with D unresolved. Germline V lookup: CDR1 LNHDA, CDR2 SQIVND (reference sequence). V was clipped by 5 bases and J by 2 bases, with 20 bases between them. There are 17 residues in the CDR3. The CDR3 DNA reads TGTGCCAGTAGTTCCGTGACCAGCGCGCAATACACAGATACGCAGTATTTT. It codes for CASSSVTSAQYTDTQYF. Full variable domain (rest looked up from reference TRBV19 and TRBJ2-3): DGGITQSPKYLFRKEGQNVTLSCEQNLNHDAMYWYRQDPGQGLRLIYYSQIVNDFQKGDIAEGYSVSREKKESFPLTVTSAQKNPTAFYLCASSSVTSAQYTDTQYFGPGTRLTVL.

The genes are TRBV6-5 and TRBJ1-1; D is perhaps TRBD1 (5 bases). The V gene lost 7 bases and the J gene lost 1 base, with 16 bases spanning the gap. Per germline, CDR1 MNHEY and CDR2 SVGAGI. The CDR3 has 15 amino acids. The CDR3 reads CASMRQGTRNTEAFF. DNA of the CDR3: TGTGCCAGCATGAGGCAGGGAACTCGGAACACTGAAGCTTTCTTT.

This chain links TRBV2 with TRBJ1-1; D is unresolved. The CDR3 covers 15 residues. Germline V gene lookup returns CDR1 SNHLY and CDR2 FYNNEI. Trimming left V 3 bases short and J 1 base short, with 12 bases between. The CDR3 nucleotides are TGTGCCAGCAGTGATGGCTCCCGGGGGAACACTGAAGCTTTCTTT. It yields the protein CASSDGSRGNTEAFF.

The rearrangement joins TRBV27 to TRBJ2-2; no clear D. The CDR3 runs to 13 residues. The germline CDR1 and CDR2 sequences are MNHEY and SMNVEV (reference sequence). Trimming removed 2 bases at V and 2 bases at J, with 3 bases between. CDR3 DNA sequence: TGTGCCAGCAGTTTACCAAACACCGGGGAGCTGTTTTTT. Its protein is CASSLPNTGELFF.

The chain links TRBV5-5 to TRBJ2-2; 8 nucleotides match TRBD1. J was trimmed by 5 bases and V by 0 bases; bases with no gene match: 6. CDR1 is SGHKS and CDR2 is YYEKEE in the germline V gene (reference sequence). CDR3 length: 16 residues. CDR3 DNA sequence: TGTGCCAGCAGCTTGGTCTGGAGACAGGGGACCGGGGAGCTGTTTTTT. Amino acid sequence: CASSLVWRQGTGELFF.

This clone has only one observation. The CDR3 DNA is TGTGCCAGCAGTTCGCATCGGGTAGTACCGAACACCGGGGAGCTGTTTTTT. Its protein is CASSSHRVVPNTGELFF. The chain recombines TRBV6-2 or TRBV6-3 with TRBJ2-2; unclear D gene. V was shortened by 4 bases and J by 0 bases, with 15 bases between the two germline ends. Germline V gene sequence: CDR1 MNHEY, CDR2 SVGEGT. The length of the CDR3 is 17 residues.

Comments on this clone: The germline gene is not matched at one end of the junction; a read error may be the cause. V usage is TRBV7-2 and J usage is TRBJ1-6; perhaps TRBD1 as D (5 bases). From germline, CDR1 is SGHTA and CDR2 FQGNSA. This CDR3 comprises 14 residues. The CDR3 DNA reads as TGTGCCAGCAGCTTAGGGGGGGGTCTTTCATCCCTCCACTTT. It translates to CASSLGGGLSSLHF. The full variable domain, with the rest looked up from reference TRBV7-2 and TRBJ1-6, is GAGVSQSPSNKVTEKGKDVELRCDPISGHTALYWYRQSLGQGLEFLIYFQGNSAPDKSGLPSDRFSAERTGGSVSTLTIQRTQQEDSAVYLCASSLGGGLSSLHFGNGTRLTVT.

This clone showed up just once. This chain uses TRBV6-5 with TRBJ1-4; TRBD1 is a possible D gene (6 bases). Germline CDR1 reads MNHEY; CDR2 reads SVGAGI. V gave up 5 bases and J gave up 5 bases, with 12 bases separating them. This CDR3 spans 14 amino acids. CDR3 coding DNA: TGTGCCAGCAGTCTGACAGGCTTGAATGAAAAACTGTTTTTT. Its translation is CASSLTGLNEKLFF.

The chain joins TRBV19 to TRBJ1-4, with D possibly matching TRBD1 (6 bases). This CDR3 comprises 15 residues. Trimming removed 5 bases at V and 5 bases at J, with 15 bases between. CDR1 is LNHDA, CDR2 SQIVND, per germline (reference sequence). The CDR3 here is CASSPDGGRNEKLFF. CDR3 sequence (DNA): TGTGCCAGTAGTCCCGATGGGGGCAGAAATGAAAAACTGTTTTTT. The variable domain in full, with the rest retrieved from reference TRBV19 and TRBJ1-4, is DGGITQSPKYLFRKEGQNVTLSCEQNLNHDAMYWYRQDPGQGLRLIYYSQIVNDFQKGDIAEGYSVSREKKESFPLTVTSAQKNPTAFYLCASSPDGGRNEKLFFGSGTQLSVL.

This chain connects TRBV20-1 to TRBJ1-2; weak D call: TRBD1 (6 bases). The CDR3 has 14 amino acids. V was shortened by 3 bases and J by 4 bases, with 15 bases between the two germline ends. Germline loops: CDR1 DFQATT, CDR2 SNEGSKA (reference sequence). The CDR3 sequence: CSASQTGHLYGYTF. CDR3 nucleotide sequence: TGCAGTGCTAGTCAAACGGGACACCTCTATGGCTACACCTTC.